These 8 T cell receptor beta chains came from one sample sequenced in a study of cytomegalovirus exposure and HLA in healthy donors (dated by TCRdb to 2016 to 2017). Receptor libraries were prepared by the immunoSEQ multiplex PCR assay. For the multiplex PCR, a mixture combining 60 forward primers for TCR Vbeta segments and 13 reverse primers for TCR Jbeta segments was used. As stored in TCRdb, this immuneACCESS dataset retains in-frame rearrangements with V and J assigned. A fraction of the clones does not appear; measured against another copy, unresolved V genes explain less than half of the discrepancy, and the remainder lacks a known reason. This sample has 150,000 to 180,000 clones in its table, and 65% to 80% of those were observed once. Together, the top ten hold about 4% of the sample. The source material was PBMCs. All receptors derive from a woman aged 40-49 years in good health and CMV-seronegative.

This clone has a handful of counts. The chain is built from TRBV6-6 and TRBJ1-1, with 7 positions matching TRBD1. Trimming at V came to 5 bases and at J to 5 bases, leaving 5 bases not matched to a gene. Germline-derived CDR1 and CDR2 are MNHNY and SVGAGI (reference sequence). This CDR3 contains 13 residues. The CDR3 loop is CASSQRTGTEAFF. Here the CDR3 DNA reads TGTGCCAGCAGTCAAAGGACAGGAACTGAAGCTTTCTTT.

CDR3 nucleotide sequence: TGTGCCAGTAGTATAGATCTGAGTACCGGGGAGCTGTTTTTT. It codes for CASSIDLSTGELFF. The V and J genes are TRBV19 and TRBJ2-2; D unresolved. Germline V CDR1 and CDR2: LNHDA, SQIVND (reference sequence). The CDR3 sequence is 14 residues long. V lost 0 bases to trimming and J lost 5 bases, with 7 bases between them.

The chain uses TRBV28 and TRBJ2-7; TRBD2 aligns across 7 bases. Germline values: CDR1 MDHEN, CDR2 SYDVKM. The CDR3 loop spans 13 amino acids. V lost 5 bases to trimming and J lost 5 bases; unmatched junction nucleotides: 6. The CDR3 nucleotides read TGTGCCAGCAGTCGTGGGGGGGTCGACGAGCAGTACTTC. It is translated as CASSRGGVDEQYF. The full variable domain, in which reference TRBV28 and TRBJ2-7 provide the parts outside the CDR3, is DVKVTQSSRYLVKRTGEKVFLECVQDMDHENMFWYRQDPGLGLRLIYFSYDVKMKEKGDIPEGYSVSREKKERFSLILESASTNQTSMYLCASSRGGVDEQYFGPGTRLTVT.

The chain has TRBV5-6 and TRBJ1-2, with unresolved D. The CDR3 covers 14 residues. From germline, CDR1 is SGHDT and CDR2 YYEEEE. The germline V and J ends were trimmed by 4 bases and 3 bases, with 13 bases remaining between them. The CDR3 sequence is CASSRTGVDYGYTF. The CDR3 region has the DNA TGTGCCAGCAGCAGGACGGGAGTTGACTATGGCTACACCTTC.

V is TRBV2 and J is TRBJ2-7, with a possible D match to TRBD1 (6 bases). This CDR3 has 16 residues. From germline, CDR1 is SNHLY and CDR2 FYNNEI. V lost 6 bases to trimming and J lost 9 bases, with 27 bases between them. The CDR3 sequence: CASSPQLFTQEQGQYF. As DNA, the CDR3 is TGTGCCAGCAGCCCCCAACTATTTACACAAGAACAGGGGCAGTACTTC.

This clone was observed a single time. The chain carries TRBV7-8 and TRBJ2-1; no reliable D call. V was trimmed by 2 bases and J by 6 bases, leaving 14 bases between them. This CDR3 has 15 residues. Per the germline V gene, CDR1 is SGHVS and CDR2 is FQNEAQ. The CDR3 DNA reads TGTGCCAGCAGCTTACGGTTAGCTTCCGCCAATGAGCAGTTCTTC. It yields the protein CASSLRLASANEQFF.

V is TRBV28 and J is TRBJ2-1, with a weak D call TRBD1 (6 bases). Germline CDR1 reads MDHEN; CDR2 reads SYDVKM. With 3 bases removed from V and 11 bases from J, the gap between germline ends came to 14 bases. The CDR3 contains 13 residues. The CDR3: CASSFEQGPKQFF. CDR3 in DNA: TGTGCCAGCAGTTTTGAACAGGGCCCCAAGCAGTTCTTC.

V gene TRBV5-6 combines with J gene TRBJ2-7, with 9 bases lining up with TRBD1. Trimming removed 1 base from V and 1 base from J; junction bases left unmatched: 3. The V gene's germline CDR1 is SGHDT and CDR2 YYEEEE. This CDR3 has 15 residues. The CDR3 sequence: CASSLTGGFSYEQYF. Written as DNA, the CDR3 is TGTGCCAGCAGCTTGACAGGGGGCTTTTCCTACGAGCAGTACTTC.